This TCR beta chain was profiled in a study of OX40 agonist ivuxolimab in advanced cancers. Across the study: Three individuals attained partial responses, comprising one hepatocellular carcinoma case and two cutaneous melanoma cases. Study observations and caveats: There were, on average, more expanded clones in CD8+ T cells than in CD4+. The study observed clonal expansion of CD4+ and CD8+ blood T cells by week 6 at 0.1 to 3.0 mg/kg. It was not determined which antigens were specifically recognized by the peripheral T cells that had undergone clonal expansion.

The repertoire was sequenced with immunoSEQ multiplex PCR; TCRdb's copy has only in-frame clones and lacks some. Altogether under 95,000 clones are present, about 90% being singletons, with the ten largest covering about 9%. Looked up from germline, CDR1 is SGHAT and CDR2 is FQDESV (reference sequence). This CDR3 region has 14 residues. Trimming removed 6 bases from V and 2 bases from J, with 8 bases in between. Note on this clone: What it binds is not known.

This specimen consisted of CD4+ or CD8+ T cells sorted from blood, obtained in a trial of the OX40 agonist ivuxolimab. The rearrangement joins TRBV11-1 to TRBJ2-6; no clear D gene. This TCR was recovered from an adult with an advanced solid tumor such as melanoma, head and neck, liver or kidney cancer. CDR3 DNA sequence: TGTGCCAGCAGGTATCAGGCTGGGGCCAACGTCCTGACTTTC. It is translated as CASRYQAGANVLTF.